This T cell receptor beta chain was sequenced in a study of T cell clonotyping in hematopoietic cell transplantation. Produced via immunoSEQ multiplex PCR; TCRdb's table is partial and in-frame only. Of about 69,000 clones listed, approximately 94% were seen once; the top ten hold around 1.5%. A single count supports this clone. The sequence derives from a man aged 45-65 years in good health. Some clones in this sample may be carry-over from other donors' samples. Sample: peripheral blood mononuclear cells.

The CDR3 DNA reads TGTGCCAGCAGCCCGGACAGGGGAGCGTTTCTGGCCTACGAGCAGTACTTC. Translation gives CASSPDRGAFLAYEQYF. The chain combines TRBV5-8 with TRBJ2-7; the match to TRBD1 covers 9 bases. Trimming took 4 bases from V and 2 from J; bases not matched to a gene: 13. Germline V lookup: CDR1 SGHTS, CDR2 YDEGEE. This CDR3 spans 17 amino acids. The entire variable domain, with the rest obtained from reference TRBV5-8 and TRBJ2-7, is as follows: EAGVTQSPTHLIKTRGQQATLRCSPISGHTSVYWYQQALGLGLQFLLWYDEGEERNRGNFPPRFSGRQFPNYSSELNVNALELEDSALYLCASSPDRGAFLAYEQYFGPGTRLTVT.